The clone carrying this T cell receptor (beta chain) was observed many times. The antigen is undetermined. CDR1 and CDR2 from the germline V gene are MNHEY and SVGEGT. The CDR3 covers 15 residues. Trimming took 1 base from V and 4 from J; bases not matched to a gene: 3. Using RNA transcripts as the source, TCR beta CDR3 regions were amplified. Carried out on the TCR CDR3, a first-round RT-PCR used the HTBI primer set. TCRdb reanalysed the multiplex PCR reads using MiXCR and keeps one entry per CDR3 protein. The sample has some 600,000 distinct CDR3 sequences; around 13% are singletons. This specimen belongs to a study of T cells in Graves' hyperthyroidism and ophthalmopathy. Findings of the study overall: Prediction of ophthalmopathy progression came a median around 6 months pre-onset. Peripheral blood also featured most of the thyroid clonotypes expanded above 0.001.

Predating any ophthalmopathy symptoms, the blood sample was taken at first hyperthyroidism diagnosis. The chain joins TRBV6-2 or TRBV6-3 to TRBJ2-1; 8 bases are a match to TRBD2. The clonotype originates from a woman in her twenties or thirties with Graves' hyperthyroidism that later progressed to Graves' ophthalmopathy. The sample comprised blood. The CDR3 DNA sequence: TGTGCCAGCAGTTACTGGTCTAGCGGGTACAATGAGCAGTTCTTC. It specifies CASSYWSSGYNEQFF.